This T cell receptor (beta chain) was recovered during a study of blood T cells in healthy people across ages. The table lists this clonotype with many counts. Through a sample-barcoded 5' primer and a J-beta primer mix, a second PCR was run for roughly 6 to 11 cycles. TCRdb independently ran MiXCR on the 5' RACE reads; one entry per CDR3 protein. The table shows about 1.6 million distinct CDR3 sequences, with roughly 32% occurring only once. This receptor was obtained from a woman younger than 45 in good health. Specimen: blood.

CDR3 sequence: CASSLTGSAQYF. CDR3 sequence (DNA): TGTGCCAGCAGCCTAACGGGGTCAGCGCAGTATTTT. The chain joins TRBV5-5 to TRBJ2-3; D is perhaps TRBD2 (5 bases). The CDR3 contains 12 residues. Germline values: CDR1 SGHKS, CDR2 YYEKEE (reference sequence). V lost 4 bases to trimming and J lost 10 bases, with 13 bases between them.